The source of this TCR beta chain is a study of T cell responses to AZD1222 COVID-19 vaccine. Whole-study findings and limits: Among AZD1222 vaccinees, only six or seven were seropositive at baseline. Variant regions that are unmutated are reportedly the target of nearly half of spike-specific TCRs. Clonal diversity was possibly underestimated, and white British individuals and females predominated among donors. Vaccine-related CD4 TCRs covered spike, predominating at 160-218 and 743-854.

Of note for this clone: The antigen remains unidentified.

Using immunoSEQ multiplex PCR, the repertoire was profiled, and TCRdb retains in-frame clones only, with some absent. The repertoire has approximately 80,000 clones, 90% of them found once; the top ten carry around 3.4%. The sample was peripheral blood, taken 28 days after the second AZD1222 dose. The TCR originated in an adult who received the AZD1222 COVID-19 vaccine.

The CDR3 sequence: CATSAQGLAANTDTQYF. For the CDR3, the DNA is TGTGCCACCAGTGCCCAGGGACTAGCGGCTAACACAGATACGCAGTATTTT. J is TRBJ2-3 and V is TRBV24-1, with 11 bases identical to TRBD2. V lost 5 bases, J lost 2 bases, and 8 bases stayed unmatched. CDR1 is KGHDR and CDR2 is SFDVKD in the germline V gene. The CDR3 runs to 17 residues.